The 26 T cell receptor beta chains listed next were all sequenced from one sample in a study of CD8+ T cells in alopecia areata. Treatment specified: oral pan-JAK inhibitor, 5-10 mg twice daily. Patients with alopecia areata provided lesional scalp punch biopsies as well as peripheral blood. Sequencing templates came from extracted RNA that was reverse transcribed into cDNA. Method: immunoSEQ multiplex PCR; TCRdb's copy keeps in-frame clones and lacks some. The profile shows approximately 6,000 clones, around three fifths of them singletons. The sample here was skin, taken at roughly week 30, from a patient treated with tofacitinib. These receptors were obtained from a human donor with alopecia areata.

This clone was found a few times. The V call is TRBV29-1, the J call TRBJ2-7, with unresolved D. Germline CDR1 reads SQVTM; CDR2 reads ANQGSEA. V lost 0 bases to trimming and J lost 3 bases, with 12 bases between them. The CDR3 is made up of 14 amino acids. CDR3 region: CSVEDPDRSYEQYF. The CDR3 nucleotides are TGCAGCGTTGAAGATCCGGACCGAAGCTACGAGCAGTACTTC.

The chain recombines TRBV29-1 with TRBJ1-2; no reliable D call. Trimming stripped 6 bases from V and 4 bases from J, with 12 bases between. CDR1 and CDR2 from the germline V gene are SQVTM and ANQGSEA. This CDR3 is built from 12 residues. The CDR3 region has the DNA TGCAGCGTCCCAGACGGTCCCTATGGCTACACCTTC. Its protein is CSVPDGPYGYTF.

The V call is TRBV27, the J call TRBJ2-7, with 11 bases aligning to TRBD2. The CDR3 length is 14 residues. Germline CDR1 MNHEY, CDR2 SMNVEV (reference sequence). Trimming cost V 4 bases and J 3 bases; bases outside gene matches: 2. The chain's CDR3 is CASSWGTSGYEQYF. CDR3 in DNA: TGTGCCAGCAGTTGGGGGACTAGCGGCTACGAGCAGTACTTC.

This chain joins TRBV14 and TRBJ2-3; possibly TRBD1 or TRBD2 for D (6 bases each). The CDR3 sequence is 16 residues long. Germline CDR1 SGHDN, CDR2 FVKESK. The V end was cut by 1 base, the J end by 2 bases, with 13 bases between. Written as DNA, the CDR3 is TGTGCCAGCAGCCAAGTAAGGGGGACTGTCACAGATACGCAGTATTTT. It specifies CASSQVRGTVTDTQYF.

The chain uses TRBV6-6 and TRBJ1-5; 11 bases fit TRBD1. After removal of 4 bases from V and 4 bases from J, the junction contained 3 bases not matched to a gene. Germline loops: CDR1 MNHNY, CDR2 SVGAGI (reference sequence). There are 15 residues in the CDR3. In DNA form, the CDR3 reads TGTGCCAGCAGTTCCGGGACAGGGGGTAATCAGCCCCAGCATTTT. It specifies CASSSGTGGNQPQHF.

The chain couples TRBV9 to TRBJ1-1, with D uncertain. The germline gives CDR1 SGDLS, CDR2 YYNGEE. The CDR3 runs to 14 residues. V shed 5 bases and J shed 1 base, with 12 bases lying between them. CDR3 in DNA: TGTGCCAGCAGGGAGAACAGTAAGAACACTGAAGCTTTCTTT. Translated, it gives CASRENSKNTEAFF.

This chain joins TRBV27 and TRBJ1-1; 8 bases agree with TRBD1. This CDR3 is 14 amino acids long. Germline loops: CDR1 MNHEY, CDR2 SMNVEV (reference sequence). The V and J ends lost 7 bases and 4 bases, in that order; junction bases with no gene match: 8. The CDR3 loop reads CASTSGGMSTEAFF. CDR3 bases: TGTGCCAGCACGTCAGGGGGCATGAGCACTGAAGCTTTCTTT.

The rearrangement links TRBV5-1 to TRBJ1-1, with D perhaps matching TRBD1 (5 bases). Germline CDR1 is SGHRS and CDR2 is YFSETQ. Trimming stripped 4 bases from V and 3 bases from J, with 10 bases between. This CDR3 has 13 residues. The CDR3 protein is CASSQGIHTEAFF. The CDR3 region has the DNA TGCGCCAGCAGCCAGGGCATCCACACTGAAGCTTTCTTT. The whole variable domain, filled in from reference TRBV5-1 and TRBJ1-1, reads KAGVTQTPRYLIKTRGQQVTLSCSPISGHRSVSWYQQTPGQGLQFLFEYFSETQRNKGNFPGRFSGRQFSNSRSEMNVSTLELGDSALYLCASSQGIHTEAFFGQGTRLTVV.

The gene calls are TRBV6-6 and TRBJ2-4; 16 nucleotides line up with TRBD2. This CDR3 comprises 16 residues. Germline loops: CDR1 MNHNY, CDR2 SVGAGI (reference sequence). Germline trimming cut 6 bases from V and 8 bases from J; bases unmatched to any gene: 7. The CDR3, as DNA: TGTGCCAGCAGGGGGACTAGCGGGAGGGGAGGGGACATTCAGTACTTC. The encoded protein is CASRGTSGRGGDIQYF.

This clone was counted between two and nine times. This sequence joins TRBV27 and TRBJ2-7, with D hard to call. With 8 bases removed from V and 0 bases from J, the gap between germline ends came to 8 bases. The CDR3 totals 12 residues. Germline lookup yields CDR1 MNHEY and CDR2 SMNVEV (reference sequence). The CDR3 region has the DNA TGTGCCAGCGGACCGGGCTCCTACGAGCAGTACTTC. This sequence encodes CASGPGSYEQYF.

This clone was seen a handful of times. Here the CDR3 DNA reads TGTGCCACCAGCCCGAAAAACAGGGGCCCCTACAATGAGCAGTTCTTC. This sequence encodes CATSPKNRGPYNEQFF. The chain couples TRBV15 to TRBJ2-1; 7 bases match TRBD1. With V trimmed by 5 bases and J by 2 bases, 9 bases remained unmatched. The germline CDR1 and CDR2 sequences are LNHNV and YYDKDF (reference sequence). The CDR3 is 16 amino acids.

V gene TRBV9 combines with J gene TRBJ2-2; perhaps D is TRBD1 or TRBD2 (6 bases each). The CDR3 runs to 16 residues. Per the germline V gene, CDR1 is SGDLS and CDR2 is YYNGEE. The V end lost 0 bases, the J end lost 3 bases, and 12 bases lay between the germline ends. The CDR3 loop is CASSVEGGAYTGELFF. The CDR3 region has the DNA TGTGCCAGCAGCGTAGAGGGGGGCGCGTACACCGGGGAGCTGTTTTTT.

This chain links TRBV6-5 with TRBJ2-5, with D unclear. V lost 6 bases, J lost 0 bases, and 11 bases lay in between. Looked up from germline, CDR1 is MNHEY and CDR2 is SVGAGI. The CDR3 is 14 amino acids. The CDR3 here is CASRPGPYQETQYF. The CDR3 DNA follows: TGTGCCAGCAGGCCCGGTCCGTACCAAGAGACCCAGTACTTC.

The V and J genes are TRBV6-4 and TRBJ2-3; TRBD1 might be the D (6 bases). The CDR3 spans 16 residues. Per the germline V gene, CDR1 is MRHNA and CDR2 is SNTAGT. Trimming took off 0 bases at V and 2 bases at J, with 12 bases between the two ends. CDR3: CASSDSLGTPTDTQYF. In DNA form, the CDR3 reads TGTGCCAGCAGTGACTCGCTCGGGACACCCACAGATACGCAGTATTTT.

Within the sample, this clone is large (0.1 to 1%). The gene calls are TRBV14 and TRBJ2-1; D unclear. CDR1 and CDR2 (germline): SGHDN, FVKESK. Trimming cost V 0 bases and J 2 bases, with 14 bases left between them. This CDR3 has 17 residues. The CDR3 region has the DNA TGTGCCAGCAGCCAAGATCTTGGAGCTATGGCCTACAATGAGCAGTTCTTC. Protein product: CASSQDLGAMAYNEQFF.

The chain links TRBV7-8 to TRBJ2-5; 10 bases are shared with TRBD2. Germline CDR1 reads SGHVS; CDR2 reads FQNEAQ. The V gene end was trimmed by 8 bases and the J gene end by 2 bases; junction bases not matched to a gene: 2. CDR3 length: 13 amino acids. CDR3 sequence (DNA): TGTGCCAGCGATAGCGGGGGGCAAGAGACCCAGTACTTC. This translates into CASDSGGQETQYF.

This clone was seen a single time. The chain employs TRBV5-1 and TRBJ2-7, with D perhaps being TRBD1 or TRBD2 (5 bases each). V was pared by 0 bases and J by 7 bases, with 20 bases between. The germline V gene encodes CDR1 SGHRS and CDR2 YFSETQ. The CDR3 consists of 16 residues. The CDR3 loop reads CASSLAAGVGTREQYF. The DNA for the CDR3 is TGCGCCAGCAGCTTGGCCGCCGGAGTAGGGACGCGGGAGCAGTACTTC.

This chain uses TRBV27 with TRBJ1-1; 9 bases are a match to TRBD1. Germline V lookup: CDR1 MNHEY, CDR2 SMNVEV (reference sequence). The CDR3 loop spans 14 amino acids. Losses at the gene ends were 0 bases for V and 7 bases for J; bases not matched to a gene: 3. The CDR3 protein is CASSLSGTGREAFF. As DNA, the CDR3 is TGTGCCAGCAGTTTATCAGGGACAGGGCGTGAAGCTTTCTTT.

This chain links TRBV6-1 with TRBJ2-7, with 11 bases lining up with TRBD1. V trimming: 2 bases; J trimming: 2 bases; junction bases outside the gene matches: 5. This CDR3 has 16 residues. Germline lookup yields CDR1 MNHNS and CDR2 SASEGT. The CDR3 DNA sequence: TGTGCCAGCAGTGAATATGGGGGACAGGGGGCCTACGAGCAGTACTTC. It encodes CASSEYGGQGAYEQYF.

The J gene is TRBJ1-6, the V gene TRBV6-5; 7 bases are a match to TRBD1. CDR3 length: 12 residues. V was pared by 5 bases and J by 10 bases, with 2 bases of the junction left unmatched. The germline CDR1 and CDR2 sequences are MNHEY and SVGAGI. CDR3 nucleotide sequence: TGTGCCAGCAGTAGACAGGGATCACCCCTCCACTTT. Its protein product is CASSRQGSPLHF.

The chain uses TRBV2 and TRBJ1-2; maybe TRBD1 (6 bases). V was pared by 7 bases and J by 3 bases, with 12 bases between. The germline V gene encodes CDR1 SNHLY and CDR2 FYNNEI. This CDR3 has 13 residues. The CDR3 region is CASNLNRDYGYTF. The CDR3 nucleotides are TGTGCCAGCAATCTAAACAGGGACTATGGCTACACCTTC. The full variable domain, completed using reference TRBV2 and TRBJ1-2, is EPEVTQTPSHQVTQMGQEVILRCVPISNHLYFYWYRQILGQKVEFLVSFYNNEISEKSEIFDDQFSVERPDGSNFTLKIRSTKLEDSAMYFCASNLNRDYGYTFGSGTRLTVV.

The chain carries TRBV30 and TRBJ1-5; D possibly corresponds to TRBD1 (6 bases). The CDR3 contains 14 residues. Germline CDR1 is GTSNPN and CDR2 is SVGIG (reference sequence). CDR3 sequence reads: CAVGAMISNQPQHF. CDR3 DNA sequence: TGTGCTGTGGGGGCCATGATCAGCAATCAGCCCCAGCATTTT.

This chain uses TRBV6-1 with TRBJ2-7; D is perhaps TRBD1 or TRBD2 (6 bases each). V was shortened by 2 bases and J by 2 bases, with 16 bases between the two germline ends. Germline V gene data show CDR1 as MNHNS and CDR2 as SASEGT. The CDR3 totals 16 residues. The CDR3 spells CASSEQWGAPTYEQYF. In nucleotides, the CDR3 is TGTGCCAGCAGTGAACAGTGGGGGGCTCCTACCTACGAGCAGTACTTC.

The chain has TRBV4-1 and TRBJ2-1, with 7 bases that match TRBD2. The length of the CDR3 is 18 residues. Losses at the gene ends were 1 base for V and 6 bases for J; bases not matched to a gene: 15. Germline CDR1 is MGHRA and CDR2 is YSYEKL. The CDR3 DNA reads TGCGCCAGCAGCCAAGTGGCTTGGGCTAGCGGCCGAATCAATGAGCAGTTCTTC. Protein sequence: CASSQVAWASGRINEQFF.

This rearrangement joins TRBV6-4 to TRBJ2-2; no firm D call. V lost 5 bases to trimming and J lost 6 bases, with 10 bases between them. CDR3 length: 13 amino acids. Germline-derived CDR1 and CDR2 are MRHNA and SNTAGT. CDR3 region: CASSLTRSGELFF. Here the CDR3 DNA reads TGTGCCAGCAGTTTAACCAGGTCCGGGGAGCTGTTTTTT.

The rearrangement joins TRBV4-1 to TRBJ1-2; D is perhaps TRBD1 (6 bases). Germline assignment: CDR1 MGHRA and CDR2 YSYEKL. The V gene lost 0 bases and the J gene lost 5 bases, with 13 bases spanning the gap. There are 15 residues in the CDR3. The DNA of the CDR3 is TGCGCCAGCAGCCAAGATTTGGGGGCTGGGTATGGCTACACCTTC. It yields the protein CASSQDLGAGYGYTF.